This T cell receptor (beta chain) was sequenced for a study of blood T cells in healthy people across ages. A J-beta primer mix and a sample-barcoded 5' primer were used in a second PCR of roughly 7 to 12 cycles. Each sample yielded at least 2.5 million CDR3-containing paired-end reads. TCRdb itself ran the 5' RACE reads through MiXCR, one entry per CDR3 protein. The sample has 650,000 to 1,000,000 distinct CDR3 sequences, approximately 35% seen once. Healthy Russian Caucasian donors spanned ages about 6 to 100 years. Study observations and caveats: As age increased, TCR beta diversity per million T cells fell in a roughly linear fashion.

Of note for this clonotype: What it recognizes is unknown.

This CDR3 has 15 amino acids. Germline CDR1 DFQATT, CDR2 SNEGSKA (reference sequence). Trimming took 1 base from V and 5 from J, leaving 17 bases between them. V and J are TRBV20-1 and TRBJ1-1; D may be TRBD1 (5 bases). Sequencing input: blood. The TCR comes from a man aged 18 to 30 in good health. Here the CDR3 DNA reads TGCAGTGCTAGAGGTATCGACGGGGGGGGTACTGAAGCTTTCTTT. This gives the protein CSARGIDGGGTEAFF.